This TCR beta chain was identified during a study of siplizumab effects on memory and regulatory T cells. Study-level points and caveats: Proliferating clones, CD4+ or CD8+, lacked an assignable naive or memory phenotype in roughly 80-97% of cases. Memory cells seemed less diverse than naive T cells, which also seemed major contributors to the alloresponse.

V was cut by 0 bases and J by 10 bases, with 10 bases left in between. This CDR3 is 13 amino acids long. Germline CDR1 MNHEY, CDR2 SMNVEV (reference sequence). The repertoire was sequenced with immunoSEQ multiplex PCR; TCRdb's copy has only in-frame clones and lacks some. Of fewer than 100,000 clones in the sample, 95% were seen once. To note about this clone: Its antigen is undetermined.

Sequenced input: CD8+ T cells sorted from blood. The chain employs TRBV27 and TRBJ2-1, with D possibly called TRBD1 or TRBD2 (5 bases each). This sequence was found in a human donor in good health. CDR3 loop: CASSLSVGAEQFF. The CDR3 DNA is TGTGCCAGCAGTTTATCGGTCGGGGCAGAGCAGTTCTTC.